This TCR beta chain came from a study of STAT5B mutations in CD4+ large granular lymphocyte leukemia. At the level of the study: Among healthy donors, a particular HLA allele went with more CDR3 'QG' motifs. Study outcomes and limitations: TRBV06-family usage was enriched in top patient clones (8/27) versus controls (2/35).

Some clones are missing from TCRdb's copy, which holds only in-frame ones; the method was immunoSEQ multiplex PCR. This table holds around 47,000 clones, about 80% found once. Germline V lookup: CDR1 SGHAT, CDR2 FQNNGV. J was trimmed by 5 bases and V by 0 bases; bases with no gene match: 1. The CDR3 runs 15 residues. Points on this clone: Antigen specificity is unknown.

Specimen: CD4+ T cells from blood buffy coats. This rearrangement joins TRBV11-2 to TRBJ1-4; 9 bases align to TRBD1. This TCR came from a human donor in good health. Here the CDR3 reads CASSLEGTGNEKLFF. DNA of the CDR3: TGTGCCAGCAGCTTAGAAGGGACAGGGAATGAAAAACTGTTTTTT.